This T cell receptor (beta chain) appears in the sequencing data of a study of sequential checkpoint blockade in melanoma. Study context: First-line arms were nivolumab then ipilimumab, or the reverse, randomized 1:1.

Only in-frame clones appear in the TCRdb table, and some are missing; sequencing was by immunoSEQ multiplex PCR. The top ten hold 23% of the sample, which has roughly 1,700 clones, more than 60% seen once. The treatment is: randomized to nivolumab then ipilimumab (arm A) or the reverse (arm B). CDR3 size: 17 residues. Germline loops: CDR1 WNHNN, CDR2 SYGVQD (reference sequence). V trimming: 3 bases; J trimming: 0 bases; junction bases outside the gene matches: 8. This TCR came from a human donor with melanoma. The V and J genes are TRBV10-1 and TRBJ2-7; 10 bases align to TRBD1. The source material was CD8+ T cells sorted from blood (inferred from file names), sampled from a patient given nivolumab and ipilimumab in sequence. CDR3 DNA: TGCGCCAGCAGTGACGGGGACAGGGGTTATCCCTCCTACGAGCAGTACTTC. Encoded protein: CASSDGDRGYPSYEQYF.